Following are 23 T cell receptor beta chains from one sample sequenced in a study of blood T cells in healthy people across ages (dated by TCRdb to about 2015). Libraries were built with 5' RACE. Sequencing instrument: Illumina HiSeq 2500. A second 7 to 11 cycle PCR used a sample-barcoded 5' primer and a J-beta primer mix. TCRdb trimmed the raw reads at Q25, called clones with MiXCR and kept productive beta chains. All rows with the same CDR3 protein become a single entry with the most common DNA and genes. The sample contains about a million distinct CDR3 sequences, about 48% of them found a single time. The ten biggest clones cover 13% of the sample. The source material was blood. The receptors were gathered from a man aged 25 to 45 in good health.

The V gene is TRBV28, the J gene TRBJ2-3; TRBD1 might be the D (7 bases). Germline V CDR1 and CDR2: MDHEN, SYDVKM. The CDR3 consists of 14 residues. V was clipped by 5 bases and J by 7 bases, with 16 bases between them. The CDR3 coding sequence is TGTGCCAGCAGTGTAGGAGGGGGCAAATATACGCAGTATTTT. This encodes CASSVGGGKYTQYF.

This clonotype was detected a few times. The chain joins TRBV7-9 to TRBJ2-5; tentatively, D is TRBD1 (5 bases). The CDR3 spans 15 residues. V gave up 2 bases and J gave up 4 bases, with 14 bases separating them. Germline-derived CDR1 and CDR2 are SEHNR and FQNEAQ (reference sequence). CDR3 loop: CASSLLVTVRETQYF. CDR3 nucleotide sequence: TGTGCCAGCAGCTTACTCGTGACAGTCAGAGAGACCCAGTACTTC.

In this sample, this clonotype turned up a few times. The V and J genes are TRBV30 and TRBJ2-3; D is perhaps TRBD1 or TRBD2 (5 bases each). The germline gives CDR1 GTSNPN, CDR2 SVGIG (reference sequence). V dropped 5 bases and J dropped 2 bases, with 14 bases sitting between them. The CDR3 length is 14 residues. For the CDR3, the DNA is TGTGCCTGGGAGGGGCACCCAGTCACAGATACGCAGTATTTT. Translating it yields CAWEGHPVTDTQYF.

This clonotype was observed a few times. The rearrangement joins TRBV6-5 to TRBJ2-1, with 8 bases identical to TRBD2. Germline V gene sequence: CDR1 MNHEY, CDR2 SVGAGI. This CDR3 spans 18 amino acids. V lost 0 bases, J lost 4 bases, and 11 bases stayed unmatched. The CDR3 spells CASSYSRWSSGAYNEQFF. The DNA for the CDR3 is TGTGCCAGCAGTTACTCGAGGTGGAGTAGCGGGGCATACAATGAGCAGTTCTTC.

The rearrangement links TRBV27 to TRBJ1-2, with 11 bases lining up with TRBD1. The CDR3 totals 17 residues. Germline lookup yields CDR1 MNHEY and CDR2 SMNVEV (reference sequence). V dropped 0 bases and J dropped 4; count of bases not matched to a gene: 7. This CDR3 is CASSLSSGQGASYGYTF. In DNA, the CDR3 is TGTGCCAGCAGTTTATCGAGCGGACAGGGGGCGTCCTATGGCTACACCTTC.

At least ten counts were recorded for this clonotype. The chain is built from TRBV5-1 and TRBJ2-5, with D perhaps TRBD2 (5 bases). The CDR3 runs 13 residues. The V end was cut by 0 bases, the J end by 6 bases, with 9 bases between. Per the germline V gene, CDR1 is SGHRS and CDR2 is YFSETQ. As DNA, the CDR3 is TGCGCCAGCAGCTTGGACGGGGAAAAGACCCAGTACTTC. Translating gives CASSLDGEKTQYF.

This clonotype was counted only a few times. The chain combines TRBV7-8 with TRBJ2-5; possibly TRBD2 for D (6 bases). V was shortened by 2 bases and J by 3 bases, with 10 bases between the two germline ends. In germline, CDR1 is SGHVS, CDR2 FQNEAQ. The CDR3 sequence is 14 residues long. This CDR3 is CASSLIGEEETQYF. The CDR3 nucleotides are TGTGCCAGCAGCTTAATTGGGGAGGAAGAGACCCAGTACTTC.

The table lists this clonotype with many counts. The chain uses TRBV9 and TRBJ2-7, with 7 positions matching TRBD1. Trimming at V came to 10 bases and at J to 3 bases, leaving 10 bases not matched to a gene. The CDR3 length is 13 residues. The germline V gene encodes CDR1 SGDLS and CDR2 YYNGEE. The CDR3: CAPEVDRVYEQYF. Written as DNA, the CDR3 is TGTGCCCCGGAAGTTGACAGGGTCTACGAGCAGTACTTC.

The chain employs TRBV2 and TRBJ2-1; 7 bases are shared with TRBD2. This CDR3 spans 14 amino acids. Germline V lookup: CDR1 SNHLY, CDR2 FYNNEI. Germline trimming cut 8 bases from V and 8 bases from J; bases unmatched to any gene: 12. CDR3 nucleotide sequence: TGTGCCAGCGAGGGTGGGAGGGGATCCGATGAGCAGTTCTTC. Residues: CASEGGRGSDEQFF.

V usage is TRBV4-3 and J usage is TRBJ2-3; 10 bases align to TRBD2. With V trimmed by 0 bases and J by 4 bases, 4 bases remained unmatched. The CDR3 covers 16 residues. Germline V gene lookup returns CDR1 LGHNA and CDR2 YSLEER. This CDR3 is CASSQDSGGRPDTQYF. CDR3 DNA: TGCGCCAGCAGCCAAGATAGCGGGGGGAGGCCAGATACGCAGTATTTT.

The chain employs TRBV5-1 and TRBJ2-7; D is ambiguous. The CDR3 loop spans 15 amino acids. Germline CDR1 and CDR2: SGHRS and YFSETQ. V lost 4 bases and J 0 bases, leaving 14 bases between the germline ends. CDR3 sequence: CASSSGKGGSYEQYF. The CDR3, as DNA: TGCGCCAGCAGCAGTGGGAAGGGCGGCTCCTACGAGCAGTACTTC.

The CDR3 region is CASSLSGDSAQETQFF. The CDR3 coding sequence is TGTGCCAGCAGTTTATCGGGGGACTCAGCCCAAGAGACCCAGTTCTTC. The V gene is TRBV27, the J gene TRBJ2-5, with D perhaps TRBD2 (6 bases). The end of the DNA is better explained by TRBJ2-1, so the J call may be wrong. The CDR3 runs 16 residues. The germline gives CDR1 MNHEY, CDR2 SMNVEV (reference sequence).

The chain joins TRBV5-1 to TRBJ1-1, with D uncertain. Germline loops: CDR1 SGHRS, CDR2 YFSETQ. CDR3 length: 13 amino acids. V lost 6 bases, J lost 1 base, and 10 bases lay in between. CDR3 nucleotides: TGCGCCAGCACCCCCACCCCGAACACTGAAGCTTTCTTT. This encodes CASTPTPNTEAFF.

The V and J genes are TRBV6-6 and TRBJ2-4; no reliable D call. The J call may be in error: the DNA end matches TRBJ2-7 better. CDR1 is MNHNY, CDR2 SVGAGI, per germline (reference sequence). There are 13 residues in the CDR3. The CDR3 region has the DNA TGTGCCAGCACTTTCGGGCCTCCCTACGAGCAGTACTTC. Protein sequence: CASTFGPPYEQYF.

CDR3: CASSWGDRYTGELFF. CDR3 nucleotide sequence: TGTGCCAGCAGCTGGGGAGACAGATACACCGGGGAGCTGTTTTTT. The rearrangement links TRBV7-9 to TRBJ2-2; D possibly matches TRBD1 or TRBD2 (5 bases each). Trimming took 4 bases from V and 3 from J, leaving 12 bases between them. The germline V gene encodes CDR1 SEHNR and CDR2 FQNEAQ (reference sequence). The CDR3 consists of 15 residues.

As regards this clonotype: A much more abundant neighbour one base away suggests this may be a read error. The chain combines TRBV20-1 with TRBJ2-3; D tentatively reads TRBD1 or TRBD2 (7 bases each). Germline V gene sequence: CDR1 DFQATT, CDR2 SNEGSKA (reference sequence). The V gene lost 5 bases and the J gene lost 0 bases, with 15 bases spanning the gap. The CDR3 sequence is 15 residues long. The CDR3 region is CSAGAGTASTDTQYF. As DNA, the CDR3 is TGCAGTGCTGGAGCGGGGACAGCTAGCACAGATACGCAGTATTTT.

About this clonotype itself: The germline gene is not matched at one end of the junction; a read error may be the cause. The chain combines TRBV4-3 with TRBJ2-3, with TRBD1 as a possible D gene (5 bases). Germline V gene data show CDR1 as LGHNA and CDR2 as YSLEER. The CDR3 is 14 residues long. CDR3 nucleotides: TGCGCCAGCAACCAAGAATGGCCAGGGATGGAATCGTATTTT. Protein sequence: CASNQEWPGMESYF.

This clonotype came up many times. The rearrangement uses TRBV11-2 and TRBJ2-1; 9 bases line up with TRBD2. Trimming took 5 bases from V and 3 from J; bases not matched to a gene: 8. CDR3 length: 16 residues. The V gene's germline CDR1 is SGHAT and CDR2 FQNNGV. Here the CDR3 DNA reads TGTGCCAGCAGCGCAAGACTAGCGGACCTCTACAATGAGCAGTTCTTC. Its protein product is CASSARLADLYNEQFF.

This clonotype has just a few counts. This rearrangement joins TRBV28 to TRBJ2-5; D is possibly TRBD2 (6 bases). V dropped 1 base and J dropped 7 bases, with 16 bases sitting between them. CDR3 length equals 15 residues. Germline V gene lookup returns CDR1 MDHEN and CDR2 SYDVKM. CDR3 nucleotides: TGTGCCAGCAGTTTATTAGCGGAGGAGCTAGGGACCCAGTACTTC. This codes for CASSLLAEELGTQYF.

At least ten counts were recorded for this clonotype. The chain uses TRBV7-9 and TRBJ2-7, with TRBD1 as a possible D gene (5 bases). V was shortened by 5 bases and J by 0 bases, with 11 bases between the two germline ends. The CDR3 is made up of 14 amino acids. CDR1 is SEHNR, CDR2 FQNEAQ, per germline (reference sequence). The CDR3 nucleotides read TGTGCCAGCAGCAAGGACATGAGCTCCTACGAGCAGTACTTC. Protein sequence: CASSKDMSSYEQYF.

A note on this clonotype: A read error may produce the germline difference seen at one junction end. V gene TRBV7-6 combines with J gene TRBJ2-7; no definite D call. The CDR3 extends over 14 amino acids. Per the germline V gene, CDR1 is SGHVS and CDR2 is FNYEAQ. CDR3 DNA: TGTGCCAGCAGCTTAGGGGCCTACTCCTGCGAGCAGTACTTC. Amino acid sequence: CASSLGAYSCEQYF. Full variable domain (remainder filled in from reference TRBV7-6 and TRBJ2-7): GAGVSQSPRYKVTKRGQDVALRCDPISGHVSLYWYRQALGQGPEFLTYFNYEAQQDKSGLPNDRFSAERPEGSISTLTIQRTEQRDSAMYRCASSLGAYSCEQYFGPGTRLTVT.

CDR3 in DNA: TGTGCCAGCAGTTTACTACCGGGACAGGGGGGCAGTGAGCAGTTCTTC. Its translation is CASSLLPGQGGSEQFF. This sequence joins TRBV6-2 or TRBV6-3 and TRBJ2-1, with 11 positions matching TRBD1. V lost 4 bases to trimming and J lost 9 bases; unmatched junction nucleotides: 11. This CDR3 is 16 amino acids long. Germline CDR1 and CDR2: MNHEY and SVGEGT.

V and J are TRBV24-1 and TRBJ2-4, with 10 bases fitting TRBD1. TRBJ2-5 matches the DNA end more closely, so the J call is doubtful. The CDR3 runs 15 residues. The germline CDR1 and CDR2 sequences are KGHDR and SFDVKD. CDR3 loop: CATSDGTGERETQYF. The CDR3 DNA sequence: TGTGCCACCAGTGATGGGACAGGGGAAAGAGAGACCCAGTACTTC.